These 14 T cell receptor beta chains came from one sample sequenced in a study of technical replicates of blood from several donors. Sequenced by immunoSEQ multiplex PCR; TCRdb stores in-frame clones only, minus some. Of 75,000 to 95,000 clones listed, approximately 95% are singletons. The sample was T cells isolated from PBMCs. These receptors originate from a human donor in good health.

The chain has TRBV2 and TRBJ2-1, with D maybe TRBD2 (6 bases). Germline loops: CDR1 SNHLY, CDR2 FYNNEI. The CDR3 length is 15 residues. V was trimmed by 9 bases and J by 0 bases, leaving 15 bases between them. The chain's CDR3 is CASQSGSSSYNEQFF. The DNA of the CDR3 is TGTGCCAGTCAGAGCGGGTCAAGCTCCTACAATGAGCAGTTCTTC.

The chain couples TRBV5-4 to TRBJ2-2; tentative D call: TRBD1 (6 bases). V was trimmed by 4 bases and J by 2 bases, leaving 12 bases between them. CDR1 and CDR2 (germline): SGHNT, YYREEE (reference sequence). This CDR3 contains 15 residues. The CDR3 DNA reads TGTGCCAGCAGCGAAGGGGGTTTCAACACCGGGGAGCTGTTTTTT. It yields the protein CASSEGGFNTGELFF. The whole variable domain, filled in from reference TRBV5-4 and TRBJ2-2, reads ETGVTQSPTHLIKTRGQQVTLRCSSQSGHNTVSWYQQALGQGPQFIFQYYREEENGRGNFPPRFSGLQFPNYSSELNVNALELDDSALYLCASSEGGFNTGELFFGEGSRLTVL.

The rearrangement uses TRBV20-1 and TRBJ2-1, with D hard to call. Germline CDR1 and CDR2: DFQATT and SNEGSKA (reference sequence). Trimming shortened V by 3 bases and J by 3 bases, and 3 bases separated the two germline ends. CDR3 length: 11 residues. The CDR3 region has the DNA TGCAGTGCTAGCGTCTACAATGAGCAGTTCTTC. Protein sequence: CSASVYNEQFF.

The chain links TRBV19 to TRBJ2-3, with 13 nucleotides matching TRBD2. V shed 3 bases, J shed 6 bases, and the junction held 0 bases outside the gene matches. The V gene's germline CDR1 is LNHDA and CDR2 SQIVND (reference sequence). The CDR3 covers 14 residues. CDR3 in amino acids: CASSMTSGRDTQYF. CDR3 DNA: TGTGCCAGTAGTATGACTAGCGGGAGGGATACGCAGTATTTT.

The genes are TRBV28 and TRBJ1-1, with D possibly TRBD1 on 5 matching bases. The CDR3 runs to 13 residues. Germline CDR1 MDHEN, CDR2 SYDVKM. Trimming stripped 1 base from V and 6 bases from J, with 9 bases between. The CDR3 is CASSLSGGAEAFF. Written as DNA, the CDR3 is TGTGCCAGCAGTTTATCCGGAGGGGCTGAAGCTTTCTTT.

This chain joins TRBV6-5 and TRBJ2-1; 8 bases are a match to TRBD1. Germline V gives CDR1 MNHEY, CDR2 SVGAGI. With 2 bases clipped from V and 8 bases from J, the junction kept 8 bases outside the gene matches. The length of the CDR3 is 15 residues. CDR3 protein: CASSYQTGDTHEQFF. Written as DNA, the CDR3 is TGTGCCAGCAGTTACCAGACAGGGGATACGCATGAGCAGTTCTTC.

The chain's CDR3 is CASSLTSEQYF. CDR3 sequence (DNA): TGCGCCAGCAGCCTAACTAGTGAGCAGTACTTC. The chain employs TRBV5-1 and TRBJ2-7, with a possible D match to TRBD2 (5 bases). Trimming removed 4 bases from V and 7 bases from J, with 9 bases in between. In germline, CDR1 is SGHRS, CDR2 YFSETQ. CDR3 length equals 11 residues.

The chain has TRBV11-2 and TRBJ2-4; no reliable D call. This CDR3 is built from 13 residues. Looked up from germline, CDR1 is SGHAT and CDR2 is FQNNGV. Trimming took off 5 bases at V and 6 bases at J, with 11 bases between the two ends. The CDR3 bases are TGTGCCAGCAGCCCTCCAGGTACAAACATTCAGTACTTC. Amino acids: CASSPPGTNIQYF. Supplemented by reference TRBV11-2 and TRBJ2-4, the full variable domain reads EAGVAQSPRYKIIEKRQSVAFWCNPISGHATLYWYQQILGQGPKLLIQFQNNGVVDDSQLPKDRFSAERLKGVDSTLKIQPAKLEDSAVYLCASSPPGTNIQYFGAGTRLSVL.

DNA of the CDR3: TGTGCCAGCAGCTTACCCAAGGGAGGGGACGGCAATCAGCCCCAGCATTTT. Amino acids: CASSLPKGGDGNQPQHF. The chain uses TRBV7-8 and TRBJ1-5; a possible D gene is TRBD1 (5 bases). The V gene's germline CDR1 is SGHVS and CDR2 FQNEAQ. This CDR3 has 17 residues. The V and J ends lost 2 bases and 2 bases respectively, with 16 bases between them.

The chain links TRBV2 to TRBJ1-4, with D possibly being TRBD1 (5 bases). Germline V gene sequence: CDR1 SNHLY, CDR2 FYNNEI. The V end was cut by 3 bases, the J end by 5 bases, with 13 bases between. The CDR3 runs to 15 residues. The CDR3 spells CASSERTWGNEKLFF. The CDR3 coding sequence is TGTGCCAGCAGTGAGAGGACATGGGGAAATGAAAAACTGTTTTTT.

The CDR3 DNA reads TGTGCCAGCAGTTTAGCAGGGGGGAGCAATCAGCCCCAGCATTTT. This encodes CASSLAGGSNQPQHF. The rearrangement uses TRBV6-5 and TRBJ1-5, with 7 positions matching TRBD1. CDR3 length: 15 residues. Germline V CDR1 and CDR2: MNHEY, SVGAGI. V lost 4 bases to trimming and J lost 1 base; unmatched junction nucleotides: 4.

The chain is built from TRBV5-5 and TRBJ2-7; perhaps TRBD2 as D (5 bases). Trimming took off 4 bases at V and 2 bases at J, with 13 bases between the two ends. Germline CDR1 SGHKS, CDR2 YYEKEE (reference sequence). The CDR3 is 14 amino acids. CDR3 sequence reads: CASSTTEGPYEQYF. In nucleotides, the CDR3 is TGTGCCAGCAGCACTACAGAGGGCCCCTACGAGCAGTACTTC.

This sequence joins TRBV19 and TRBJ1-5; no clear D gene. This CDR3 has 14 residues. Germline V lookup: CDR1 LNHDA, CDR2 SQIVND (reference sequence). V lost 6 bases and J lost 7, with 16 bases in between. The CDR3 DNA sequence: TGTGCCAGTAGCACCCCCCACGTTAGACAGCCCCAGCATTTT. Amino acid sequence: CASSTPHVRQPQHF.

This chain joins TRBV2 and TRBJ1-1; 8 nucleotides agree with TRBD1. Trimming at V came to 7 bases and at J to 2 bases, leaving 3 bases not matched to a gene. In germline, CDR1 is SNHLY, CDR2 FYNNEI. The CDR3 sequence is 13 residues long. CDR3 protein: CASTGQGNTEAFF. In nucleotides, the CDR3 is TGTGCCAGCACTGGACAGGGTAACACTGAAGCTTTCTTT.